This T cell receptor beta chain derives from a study of vaccination effects on CD4 cells after COVID-19. This clone was detected only a few times. Antigen specificity is unknown. Sequencing followed a ViraFEST assay step that expanded antigen-specific CD4+ T cells with viral peptide pools. CD4+ T cells were isolated after around ten days of culture. Every participant took two doses of the BNT162b2 or mRNA-1273 vaccine. Repertoires were generated with immunoSEQ multiplex PCR, while TCRdb's copy carries only in-frame clones and drops some. This sample has 60,000 to 85,000 clones, with roughly 81% found just once. The clonotype was recovered from a human donor who received a COVID-19 vaccine. The starting material was CD4+ T cells from PBMCs cultured with HCoV-229E spike peptides, obtained after COVID-19 vaccination.

This CDR3 reads CASSWRDQPQHF. In nucleotides, the CDR3 is TGTGCCAGTAGTTGGAGGGATCAGCCCCAGCATTTT. This chain uses TRBV19 with TRBJ1-5, with D unresolved. The V gene's germline CDR1 is LNHDA and CDR2 SQIVND (reference sequence). This CDR3 spans 12 amino acids. V was clipped by 5 bases and J by 5 bases, with 7 bases between them.